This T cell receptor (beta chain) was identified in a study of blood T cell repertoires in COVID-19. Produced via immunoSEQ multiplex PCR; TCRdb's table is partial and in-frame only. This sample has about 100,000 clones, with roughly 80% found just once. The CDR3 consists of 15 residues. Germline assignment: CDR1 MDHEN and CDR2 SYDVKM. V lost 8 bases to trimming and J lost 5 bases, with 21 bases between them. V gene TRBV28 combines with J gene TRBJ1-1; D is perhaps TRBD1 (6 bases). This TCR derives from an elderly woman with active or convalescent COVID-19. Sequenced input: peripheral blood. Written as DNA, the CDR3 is TGTGCCAGCCCACCGAGCGGGGGCTGGGGGACTGAAGCTTTCTTT. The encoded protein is CASPPSGGWGTEAFF.